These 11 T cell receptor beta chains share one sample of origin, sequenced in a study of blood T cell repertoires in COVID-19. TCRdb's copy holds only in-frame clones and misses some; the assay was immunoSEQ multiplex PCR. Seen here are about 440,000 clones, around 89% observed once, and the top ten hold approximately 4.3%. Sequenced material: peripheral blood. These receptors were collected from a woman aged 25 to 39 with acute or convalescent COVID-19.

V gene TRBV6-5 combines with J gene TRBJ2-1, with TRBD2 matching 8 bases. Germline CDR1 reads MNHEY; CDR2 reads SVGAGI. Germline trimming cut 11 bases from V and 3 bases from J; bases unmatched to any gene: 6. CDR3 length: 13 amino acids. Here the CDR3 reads CASGRGDYNEQFF. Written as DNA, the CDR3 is TGTGCCTCGGGGCGGGGGGACTACAATGAGCAGTTCTTC.

CDR3 region: CASSQDRLAGIWSEQFF. The CDR3 DNA sequence: TGCGCCAGCAGCCAAGATAGGCTAGCGGGGATATGGAGTGAGCAGTTCTTC. This rearrangement joins TRBV4-1 to TRBJ2-1, with TRBD2 matching over 9 bases. V lost 0 bases and J lost 9; bases outside the gene matches: 12. Germline CDR1 reads MGHRA; CDR2 reads YSYEKL. CDR3 length: 17 residues.

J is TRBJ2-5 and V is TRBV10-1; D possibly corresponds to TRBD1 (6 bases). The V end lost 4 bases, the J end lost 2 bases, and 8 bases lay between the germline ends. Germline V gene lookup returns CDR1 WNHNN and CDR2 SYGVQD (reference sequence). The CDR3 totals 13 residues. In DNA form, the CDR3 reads TGCGCCAGCAGTGCAGGGGCGCAAGAGACCCAGTACTTC. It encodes CASSAGAQETQYF.

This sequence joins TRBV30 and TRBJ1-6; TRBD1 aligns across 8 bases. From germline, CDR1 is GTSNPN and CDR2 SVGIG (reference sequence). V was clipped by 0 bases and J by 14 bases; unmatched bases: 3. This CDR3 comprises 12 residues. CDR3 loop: CAWSVGQGALHF. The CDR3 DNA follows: TGTGCCTGGAGTGTCGGACAGGGCGCCCTCCACTTT.

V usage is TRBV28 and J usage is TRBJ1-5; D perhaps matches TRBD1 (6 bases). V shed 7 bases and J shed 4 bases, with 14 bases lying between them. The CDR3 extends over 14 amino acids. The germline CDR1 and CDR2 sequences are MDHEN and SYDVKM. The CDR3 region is CASTWTEINQPQHF. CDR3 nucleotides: TGTGCCAGCACCTGGACAGAAATTAATCAGCCCCAGCATTTT.

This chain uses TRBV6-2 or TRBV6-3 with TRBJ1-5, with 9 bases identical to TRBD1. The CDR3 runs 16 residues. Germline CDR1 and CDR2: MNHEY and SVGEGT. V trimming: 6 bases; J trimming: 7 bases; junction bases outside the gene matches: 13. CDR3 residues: CASSSPQGQGQQPQHF. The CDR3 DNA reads TGTGCCAGCAGCTCACCCCAGGGACAGGGTCAACAGCCCCAGCATTTT.

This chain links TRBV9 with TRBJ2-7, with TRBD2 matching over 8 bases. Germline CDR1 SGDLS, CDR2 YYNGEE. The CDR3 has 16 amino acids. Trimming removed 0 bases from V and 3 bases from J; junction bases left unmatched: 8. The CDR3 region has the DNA TGTGCCAGCAGCGTAGGAGGTAGCGGGGCCCACTACGAGCAGTACTTC. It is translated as CASSVGGSGAHYEQYF.

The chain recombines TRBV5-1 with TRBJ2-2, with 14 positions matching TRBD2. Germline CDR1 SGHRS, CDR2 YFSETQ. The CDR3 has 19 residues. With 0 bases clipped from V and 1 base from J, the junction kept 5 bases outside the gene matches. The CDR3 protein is CASSLVWTSGGRNTGELFF. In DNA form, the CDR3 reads TGCGCCAGCAGCTTGGTATGGACTAGCGGGGGGAGGAACACCGGGGAGCTGTTTTTT.

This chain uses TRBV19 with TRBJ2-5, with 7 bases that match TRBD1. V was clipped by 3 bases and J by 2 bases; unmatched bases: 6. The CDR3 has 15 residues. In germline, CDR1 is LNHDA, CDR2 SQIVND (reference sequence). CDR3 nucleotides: TGTGCCAGTAGTATTACCGGGACAGAACAAGAGACCCAGTACTTC. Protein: CASSITGTEQETQYF.

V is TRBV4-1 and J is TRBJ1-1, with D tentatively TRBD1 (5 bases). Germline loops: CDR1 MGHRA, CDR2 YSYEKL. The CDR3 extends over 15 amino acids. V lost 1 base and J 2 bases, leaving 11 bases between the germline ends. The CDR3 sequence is CASSQVWGSNTEAFF. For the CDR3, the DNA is TGCGCCAGCAGCCAAGTGTGGGGCAGCAACACTGAAGCTTTCTTT.

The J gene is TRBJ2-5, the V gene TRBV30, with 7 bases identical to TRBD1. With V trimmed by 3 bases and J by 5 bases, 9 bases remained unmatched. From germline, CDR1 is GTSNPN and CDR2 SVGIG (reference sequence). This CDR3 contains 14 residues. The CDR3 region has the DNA TGTGCCTGGAGCTACAGGGGTGGGTTGGAGACCCAGTACTTC. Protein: CAWSYRGGLETQYF.